The clone carrying this TCR beta chain was seen once. Its target is not known. Method: immunoSEQ multiplex PCR; TCRdb's copy keeps in-frame clones and lacks some. Among under 200,000 clones, 92% were seen once, and the ten largest hold 1% to 1.5%. The data were taken from a study of T cell responses to AZD1222 COVID-19 vaccine. Overall study findings and caveats: The reported proportion of spike-specific TCRs targeting unmutated variant regions was nearly half.

Per the germline V gene, CDR1 is SGHNT and CDR2 is YYREEE (reference sequence). J gave up 8 bases and V 1 base, and 7 bases lay outside the gene matches. CDR3 length: 15 amino acids. The source of this sequence is an adult in good health. The chain combines TRBV5-4 with TRBJ1-4; 8 nucleotides line up with TRBD1. Sequencing was performed on peripheral blood, taken on day 0 of AZD1222 vaccination. The CDR3 nucleotides are TGTGCCAGCAGCTTGCCGGGACAGGCCCGAGAAAAACTGTTTTTT. Translated: CASSLPGQAREKLFF.